Listed below are T cell receptor beta chains from one sample, sequenced in a study of molecular identifiers for immune sequencing clone quantification. TCRdb itself ran the PCR reads through MiXCR, one entry per CDR3 protein. The sample lists over 50,000 distinct CDR3 sequences; roughly a third were seen once. Sequencing used naive CD8+ T cells from blood, with Jurkat cell RNA spiked in. These receptors came from a human donor in good health. Some libraries in this study had Jurkat cell RNA spiked in. CDR3s include the opening cysteine and the closing phenylalanine or tryptophan. D genes are given only for firm matches. Clone size appears in some rows only: once, few, many, or a class for an expanded clone.

j_call	v_call	clone_size	d_call	cdr3_aa	cdr3_nt
TRBJ1-1	TRBV7-3	many	-	CASSSGGAGESFF	TGTGCCAGCAGCTCGGGCGGGGCAGGGGAATCTTTCTTT
TRBJ2-7	TRBV27	many	TRBD2	CASSLGTSIHEQYF	TGTGCCAGCAGTTTAGGGACTAGTATCCACGAGCAGTACTTC
TRBJ2-7	TRBV7-3	many	-	CAGTGSSYEQYF	TGTGCCGGGACGGGGAGCTCCTACGAGCAGTACTTC
TRBJ2-2	TRBV6-2/TRBV6-3	-	-	CASTDYSNTGELFF	TGTGCCAGCACAGACTACTCGAACACCGGGGAGCTGTTTTTT
TRBJ2-5	TRBV12-3/TRBV12-4	-	-	CASRAVQETQYF	TGTGCCAGCAGGGCGGTCCAAGAGACCCAGTACTTC
TRBJ2-7	TRBV7-9	-	-	CASSLVSGSEQYF	TGTGCCAGCAGCTTAGTTTCCGGTTCCGAGCAGTACTTC
TRBJ1-5	TRBV9	many	-	CASSVDGRSNQPQHF	TGTGCCAGCAGCGTAGATGGACGGAGCAATCAGCCCCAGCATTTT
TRBJ1-2	TRBV28	many	TRBD1	CASSWDRGDYGYTF	TGTGCCAGCAGTTGGGACAGGGGCGACTATGGCTACACCTTC
TRBJ1-3	TRBV6-2/TRBV6-3	many	-	CASMVSYSGNTIYF	TGTGCCAGCATGGTCTCCTACTCTGGAAACACCATATATTTT
TRBJ2-3	TRBV6-5	many	-	CASSYYFGTEISTDTQYF	TGTGCCAGCAGTTACTATTTCGGGACTGAGATTAGCACAGATACGCAGTATTTT
TRBJ2-2	TRBV9	few	-	CASSVGGLGELFF	TGTGCCAGCAGCGTAGGGGGGCTCGGGGAGCTGTTTTTT
TRBJ2-5	TRBV5-8	-	TRBD2	CASSTGLAGGVTQYF	TGTGCCAGCAGCACCGGACTAGCGGGAGGGGTGACCCAGTACTTC
TRBJ2-7	TRBV27	few	TRBD2	CASSLLGLAGAPKPYEQYF	TGTGCCAGCAGTTTATTGGGACTAGCGGGAGCCCCCAAGCCCTACGAGCAGTACTTC
TRBJ2-7	TRBV28	-	TRBD1	CASSWVAGTGYEQYF	TGTGCCAGCAGTTGGGTCGCCGGGACAGGGTACGAGCAGTACTTC
TRBJ2-7	TRBV5-6	-	-	CASSLIRGPYEQYF	TGTGCCAGCAGCTTGATTAGGGGTCCCTACGAGCAGTACTTC
TRBJ2-7	TRBV24-1	many	-	CATSGGPSYEQYF	TGTGCCACCAGTGGAGGTCCGAGCTACGAGCAGTACTTC
TRBJ1-5	TRBV12-3/TRBV12-4	many	TRBD1	CASSRDSGDQPQHF	TGTGCCAGCAGTAGGGACAGTGGTGATCAGCCCCAGCATTTT
TRBJ1-6	TRBV9	few	-	CASSVMRLNSPLHF	TGTGCCAGCAGCGTCATGCGTCTTAATTCACCCCTCCACTTT
TRBJ2-1	TRBV2	-	-	CASSEPTIAALRNEQFF	TGTGCCAGCAGTGAACCGACCATAGCGGCCCTCCGCAATGAGCAGTTCTTC
TRBJ2-7	TRBV9	few	TRBD2	CASSVDGGRMYEQYF	TGTGCCAGCAGCGTAGACGGCGGGAGGATGTACGAGCAGTACTTC
TRBJ2-7	TRBV4-3	many	-	CASSQGPHREQYF	TGCGCCAGCAGCCAAGGCCCCCACCGCGAGCAGTACTTC
TRBJ2-5	TRBV2	-	-	CASNPGLGVETQYF	TGTGCCAGCAACCCGGGACTCGGGGTAGAGACCCAGTACTTC
TRBJ1-2	TRBV5-4	-	-	CASSLLGSYGYTF	TGTGCCAGCAGCCTGCTGGGGAGCTATGGCTACACCTTC
TRBJ1-4	TRBV3-1	-	-	CASRSGRTLPTNEKLFF	TGTGCCAGCAGGTCCGGGCGAACGCTCCCAACTAATGAAAAACTGTTTTTT
TRBJ2-3	TRBV11-3	few	TRBD1	CASSSPRQGASDTQYF	TGTGCCAGCAGCTCCCCGAGACAGGGGGCGTCAGATACGCAGTATTTT
TRBJ1-1	TRBV7-9	-	TRBD1	CPSSLLTGRNTEAFF	TGTCCCAGCAGCTTACTGACAGGGAGGAACACTGAAGCTTTCTTT
TRBJ1-1	TRBV6-2/TRBV6-3	-	TRBD1	CASRPTGGLTEAFF	TGTGCCAGCCGTCCCACAGGGGGCCTCACTGAAGCTTTCTTT
TRBJ2-5	TRBV10-3	few	-	CAISETGGQETQYF	TGTGCCATCAGTGAGACAGGTGGACAAGAGACCCAGTACTTC
TRBJ1-6	TRBV28	-	-	CASSAPGNSPLHF	TGTGCCAGCAGTGCGCCAGGGAATTCACCCCTCCACTTT
TRBJ2-7	TRBV9	many	-	CASSAQGNEQYF	TGTGCCAGCAGCGCCCAGGGGAACGAGCAGTACTTC
TRBJ2-7	TRBV6-5	-	-	CASSYSGRSSYEQYF	TGTGCCAGCAGTTACTCGGGCAGGAGCTCCTACGAGCAGTACTTC
TRBJ2-1	TRBV7-6	-	TRBD1	CASGRSGGYNEQFF	TGTGCCAGCGGCCGATCAGGGGGCTACAATGAGCAGTTCTTC
TRBJ2-7	TRBV28	-	-	CASGLIGLWEQYF	TGTGCCAGCGGTTTAATTGGGTTGTGGGAGCAGTACTTC
TRBJ2-5	TRBV7-9	-	-	CASSPPQGETQYF	TGTGCCAGCAGCCCCCCCCAGGGAGAGACCCAGTACTTC
TRBJ2-7	TRBV28	-	-	CASSSGEQYF	TGTGCCAGCAGTTCGGGCGAGCAGTACTTC
TRBJ1-4	TRBV4-1	few	-	CASSQGLEKLFF	TGCGCCAGCAGCCAAGGGCTTGAAAAACTGTTTTTT
TRBJ2-7	TRBV7-6	-	-	CASSTLPRDDYEQYF	TGTGCCAGCAGCACCCTTCCGCGGGACGACTACGAGCAGTACTTC
TRBJ2-3	TRBV6-6	-	-	CASSYGAWDTQYF	TGTGCCAGCAGTTACGGCGCGTGGGATACGCAGTATTTT